This TCR beta chain was sequenced for a study of blood T cell repertoires in COVID-19. The wider study: Both acute and convalescent COVID-19 samples were obtained from the United States, Italy and Spain.

Per the original methods: Estimation of nucleated cell counts was performed using reference gene primer amplification. TCRdb keeps only in-frame clones here, not all; method: immunoSEQ multiplex PCR. V and J calls and clone size are those listed in that table; D and trimming were worked out from the DNA. The sample consists of approximately 97,000 clones, about 80% of them appearing once. The sequence derives from a human donor in a cohort sampled during active COVID-19. Specimen: peripheral blood.

In nucleotides, the CDR3 is TGTGCCAGCACCACCCCAGGGGGCGACGACACTGAAGCTTTCTTT. Its protein is CASTTPGGDDTEAFF. The V call is TRBV6-5, the J call TRBJ1-1; the match to TRBD1 covers 8 bases. The CDR3 is made up of 15 amino acids. The junction had 10 bases not matched to a gene; V was cut back by 7 bases and J by 3 bases. The V gene's germline CDR1 is MNHEY and CDR2 SVGAGI.